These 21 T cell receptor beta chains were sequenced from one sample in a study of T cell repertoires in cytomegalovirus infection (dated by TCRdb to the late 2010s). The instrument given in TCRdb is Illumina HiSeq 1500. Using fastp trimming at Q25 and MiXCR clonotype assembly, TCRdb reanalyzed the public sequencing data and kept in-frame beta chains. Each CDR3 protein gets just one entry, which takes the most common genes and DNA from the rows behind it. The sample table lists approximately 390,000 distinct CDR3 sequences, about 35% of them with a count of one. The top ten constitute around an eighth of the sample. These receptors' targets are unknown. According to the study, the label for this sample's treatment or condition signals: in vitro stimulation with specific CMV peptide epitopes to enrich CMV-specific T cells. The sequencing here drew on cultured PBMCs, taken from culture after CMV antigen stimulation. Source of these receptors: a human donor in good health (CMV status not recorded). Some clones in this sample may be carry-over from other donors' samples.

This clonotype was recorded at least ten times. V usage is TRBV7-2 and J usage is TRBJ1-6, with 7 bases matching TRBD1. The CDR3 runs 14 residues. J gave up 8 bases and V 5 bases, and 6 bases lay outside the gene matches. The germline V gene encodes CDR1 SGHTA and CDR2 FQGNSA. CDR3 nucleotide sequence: TGTGCCAGCAGCCGGACAGGCGGCGATTCACCCCTCCACTTT. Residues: CASSRTGGDSPLHF.

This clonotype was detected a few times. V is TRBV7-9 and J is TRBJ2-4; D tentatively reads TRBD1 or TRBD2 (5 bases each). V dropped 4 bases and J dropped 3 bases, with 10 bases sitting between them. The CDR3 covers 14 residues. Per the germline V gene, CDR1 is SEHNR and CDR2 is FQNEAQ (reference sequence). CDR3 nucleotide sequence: TGTGCCAGCAGCTCTGGGACCTTCAAAAACATTCAGTACTTC. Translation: CASSSGTFKNIQYF.

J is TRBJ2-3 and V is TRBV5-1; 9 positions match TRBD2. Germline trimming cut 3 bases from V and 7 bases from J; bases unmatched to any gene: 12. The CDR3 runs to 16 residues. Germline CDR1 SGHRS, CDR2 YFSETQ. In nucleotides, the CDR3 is TGCGCCAGCAGCTACGAAGCGGGAGGCCCATCATATACGCAGTATTTT. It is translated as CASSYEAGGPSYTQYF.

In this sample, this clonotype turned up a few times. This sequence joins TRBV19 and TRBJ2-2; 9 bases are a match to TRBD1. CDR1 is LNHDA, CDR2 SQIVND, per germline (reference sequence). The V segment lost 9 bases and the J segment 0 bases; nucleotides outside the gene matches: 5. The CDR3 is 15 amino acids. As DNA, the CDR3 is TGTGCCAGGACAGGGGGGAGAGCGAACACCGGGGAGCTGTTTTTT. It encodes CARTGGRANTGELFF.

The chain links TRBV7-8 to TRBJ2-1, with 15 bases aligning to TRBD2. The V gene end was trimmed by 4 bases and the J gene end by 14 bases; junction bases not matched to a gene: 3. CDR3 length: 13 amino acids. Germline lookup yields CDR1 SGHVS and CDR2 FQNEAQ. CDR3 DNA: TGTGCCAGCAGCTGGGGACTAGCGGGAGGAGAGTTCTTC. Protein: CASSWGLAGGEFF. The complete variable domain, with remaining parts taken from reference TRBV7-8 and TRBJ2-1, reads GAGVSQSPRYKVAKRGQDVALRCDPISGHVSLFWYQQALGQGPEFLTYFQNEAQLDKSGLPSDRFFAERPEGSVSTLKIQRTQQEDSAVYLCASSWGLAGGEFFGPGTRLTVL.

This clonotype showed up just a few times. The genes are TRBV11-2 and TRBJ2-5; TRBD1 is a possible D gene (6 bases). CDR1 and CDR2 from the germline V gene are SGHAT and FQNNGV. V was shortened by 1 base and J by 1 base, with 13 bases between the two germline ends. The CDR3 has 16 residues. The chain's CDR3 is CASSLVGQRFQETQYF. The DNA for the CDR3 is TGTGCCAGCAGCTTAGTTGGACAGAGATTCCAAGAGACCCAGTACTTC.

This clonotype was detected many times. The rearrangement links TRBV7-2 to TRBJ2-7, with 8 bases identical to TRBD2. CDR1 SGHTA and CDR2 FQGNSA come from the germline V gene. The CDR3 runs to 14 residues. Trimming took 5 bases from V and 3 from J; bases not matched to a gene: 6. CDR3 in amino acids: CASSAYGRVYEQYF. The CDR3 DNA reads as TGTGCCAGCAGCGCCTACGGGAGGGTCTACGAGCAGTACTTC.

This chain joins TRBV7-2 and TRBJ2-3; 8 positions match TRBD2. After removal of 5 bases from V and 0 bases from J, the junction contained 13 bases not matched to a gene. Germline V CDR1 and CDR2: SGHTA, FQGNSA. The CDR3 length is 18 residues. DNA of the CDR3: TGTGCCAGCAGCCTAGAATCAGCTAGCGGGTCTAGCACAGATACGCAGTATTTT. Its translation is CASSLESASGSSTDTQYF.

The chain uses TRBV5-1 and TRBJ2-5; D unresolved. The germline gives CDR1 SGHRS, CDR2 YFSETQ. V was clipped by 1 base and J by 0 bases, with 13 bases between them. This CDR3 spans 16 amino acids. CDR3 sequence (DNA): TGCGCCAGCAGCTTGAACTCCCCAGCATACCAAGAGACCCAGTACTTC. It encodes CASSLNSPAYQETQYF.

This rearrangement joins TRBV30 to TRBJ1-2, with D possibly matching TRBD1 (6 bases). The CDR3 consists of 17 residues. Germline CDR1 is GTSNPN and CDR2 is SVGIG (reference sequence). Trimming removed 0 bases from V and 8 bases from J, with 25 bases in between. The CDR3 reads CAWSVYSSRGGRIGYTF. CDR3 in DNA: TGTGCCTGGAGTGTATACAGTAGTCGTGGGGGGCGCATCGGCTACACCTTC.

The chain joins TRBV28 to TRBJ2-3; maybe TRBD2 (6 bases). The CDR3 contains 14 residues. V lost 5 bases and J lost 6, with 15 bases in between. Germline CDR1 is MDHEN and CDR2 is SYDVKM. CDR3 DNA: TGTGCCAGCAGTCCCGAGGCGGGATCGGATACGCAGTATTTT. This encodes CASSPEAGSDTQYF.

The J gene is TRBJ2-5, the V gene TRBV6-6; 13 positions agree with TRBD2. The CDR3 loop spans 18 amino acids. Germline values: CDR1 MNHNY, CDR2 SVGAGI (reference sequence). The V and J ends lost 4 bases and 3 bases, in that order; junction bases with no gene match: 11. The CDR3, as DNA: TGTGCCAGCAGTTTTGGACTAGCGGGAGTGGGGTCGAAAGAGACCCAGTACTTC. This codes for CASSFGLAGVGSKETQYF.

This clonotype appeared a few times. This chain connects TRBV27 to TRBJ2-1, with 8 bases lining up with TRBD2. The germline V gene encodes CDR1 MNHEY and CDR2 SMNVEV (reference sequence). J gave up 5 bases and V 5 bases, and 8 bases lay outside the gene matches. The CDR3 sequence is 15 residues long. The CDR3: CASSGGLVVNNEQFF. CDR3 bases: TGTGCCAGCAGTGGGGGACTAGTGGTTAACAATGAGCAGTTCTTC.

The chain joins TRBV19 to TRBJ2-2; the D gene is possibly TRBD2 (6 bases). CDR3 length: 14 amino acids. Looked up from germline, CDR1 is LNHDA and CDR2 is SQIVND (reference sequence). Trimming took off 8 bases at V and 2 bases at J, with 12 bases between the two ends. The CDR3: CASRGTSNTGELFF. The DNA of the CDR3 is TGTGCCAGTCGCGGGACTTCTAACACCGGGGAGCTGTTTTTT.

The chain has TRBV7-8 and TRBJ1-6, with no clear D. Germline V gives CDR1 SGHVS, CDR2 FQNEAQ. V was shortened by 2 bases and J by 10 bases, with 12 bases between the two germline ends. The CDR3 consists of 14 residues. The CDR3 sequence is CASSLSENQSPLHF. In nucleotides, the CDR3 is TGTGCCAGCAGCTTATCTGAGAATCAATCACCCCTCCACTTT.

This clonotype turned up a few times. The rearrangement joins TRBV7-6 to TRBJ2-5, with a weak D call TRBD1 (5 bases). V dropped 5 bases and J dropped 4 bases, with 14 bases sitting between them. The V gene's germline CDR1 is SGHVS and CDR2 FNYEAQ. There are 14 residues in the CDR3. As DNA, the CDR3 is TGTGCCAGCAGCCCACAGGAAGTTTCAGAGACCCAGTACTTC. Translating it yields CASSPQEVSETQYF.

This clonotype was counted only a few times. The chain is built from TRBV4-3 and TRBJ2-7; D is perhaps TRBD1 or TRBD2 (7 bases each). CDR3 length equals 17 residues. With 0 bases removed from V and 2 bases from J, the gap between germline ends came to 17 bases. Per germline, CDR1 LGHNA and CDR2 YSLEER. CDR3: CASSQDLGRGPAYEQYF. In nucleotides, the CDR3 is TGCGCCAGCAGCCAAGACCTAGGGAGGGGGCCGGCCTACGAGCAGTACTTC.

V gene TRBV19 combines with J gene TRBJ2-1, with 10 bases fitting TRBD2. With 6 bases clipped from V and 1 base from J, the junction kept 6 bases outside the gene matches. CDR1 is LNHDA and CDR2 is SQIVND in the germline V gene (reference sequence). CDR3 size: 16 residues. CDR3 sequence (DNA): TGTGCCAGTAGAAGCGGGAGGGCCGAGTCCTACAATGAGCAGTTCTTC. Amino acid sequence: CASRSGRAESYNEQFF.

CDR3 DNA: TGTGCCAGCAGGGCTTGGAACCTCAACTCTGGAAACACCATATATTTT. Its protein is CASRAWNLNSGNTIYF. The chain joins TRBV7-9 to TRBJ1-3, with D unclear. V lost 6 bases, J lost 0 bases, and 15 bases lay in between. The V gene's germline CDR1 is SEHNR and CDR2 FQNEAQ (reference sequence). The CDR3 totals 16 residues.

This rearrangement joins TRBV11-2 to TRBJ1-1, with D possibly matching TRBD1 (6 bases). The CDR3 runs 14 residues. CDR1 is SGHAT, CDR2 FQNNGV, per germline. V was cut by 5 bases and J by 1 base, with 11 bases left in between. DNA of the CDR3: TGTGCCAGCAGCCTCCGGACAGAGAACACTGAAGCTTTCTTT. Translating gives CASSLRTENTEAFF.

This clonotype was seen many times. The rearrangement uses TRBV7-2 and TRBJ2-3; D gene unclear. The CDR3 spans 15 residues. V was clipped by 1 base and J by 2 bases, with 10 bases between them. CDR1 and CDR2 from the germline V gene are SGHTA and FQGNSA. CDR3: CASSLEGRNTDTQYF. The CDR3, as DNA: TGTGCCAGCAGCTTAGAGGGCAGAAACACAGATACGCAGTATTTT. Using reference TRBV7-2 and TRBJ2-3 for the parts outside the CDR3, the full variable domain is GAGVSQSPSNKVTEKGKDVELRCDPISGHTALYWYRQSLGQGLEFLIYFQGNSAPDKSGLPSDRFSAERTGGSVSTLTIQRTQQEDSAVYLCASSLEGRNTDTQYFGPGTRLTVL.